The 11 T cell receptor beta chains below all came from one sample that was sequenced in a study of T cell clonality in common variable immunodeficiency. TCRdb's copy holds only in-frame clones and misses some; the assay was immunoSEQ multiplex PCR. Singletons are absent from the sample, which has about 81,000 clones. Sequenced: peripheral blood mononuclear cells. The receptor set was obtained from a person between 18 and 75 years old in good health.

This clone was observed many times. With the read ending 3 residues before the CDR3 end, the germline J gene is used to fill in that end. V gene TRBV11-3 combines with J gene TRBJ1-1; TRBD1 agrees at 8 bases. The CDR3 sequence is 13 residues long. Germline V gene sequence: CDR1 SGHNT, CDR2 YENEEA. The CDR3 DNA, read in part, is TGTGCCAGCAGCTTTGCCCCGGGACAGGTA. It translates to CASSFAPGQV. The entire CDR3 protein is CASSFAPGQVAFF.

This clone has ten or more counts. The read ends 3 residues early relative to the CDR3; the germline J gene fills the gap. V and J are TRBV12-3 or TRBV12-4 and TRBJ2-3; no clear D gene. There are 13 residues in the CDR3. With 2 bases removed from V and 4 bases from J, the gap between germline ends came to 7 bases. The CDR3: CASSLPPPDTQYF. The CDR3 bases that were read are TGTGCCAGCAGTTTACCCCCTCCAGATACG.

This clone was counted many times. One junction end does not reproduce the germline sequence, and a read error may be involved. The observed sequence ends 3 residues before the CDR3 terminus, with the missing tail filled in from the germline J gene. The rearrangement links TRBV7-7 to TRBJ2-1; D remains ambiguous. Germline CDR1 SSHAT, CDR2 FNYEAQ (reference sequence). This CDR3 has 16 amino acids. CDR3 loop: CASSPKIAVSYNEQFF. The CDR3 bases that were read are TGTGCTAGCAGCCCCAAAATCGCAGTCTCCTACAATGAG. Full variable domain (remainder filled in from reference TRBV7-7 and TRBJ2-1): GAGVSQSPRYKVTKRGQDVTLRCDPISSHATLYWYQQALGQGPEFLTYFNYEAQPDKSGLPSDRFSAERPEGSISTLTIQRTEQRDSAMYRCASSPKIAVSYNEQFFGPGTRLTVL.

This clone has more than one count but fewer than ten. The read is 3 residues too short to cover the CDR3 end, so that end is filled in from the germline J gene. The chain recombines TRBV27 with TRBJ2-5; a weak D match, TRBD2 (5 bases). Trimming took 5 bases from V and 7 from J, leaving 11 bases between them. CDR3 size: 12 residues. Looked up from germline, CDR1 is MNHEY and CDR2 is SMNVEV (reference sequence). The sequenced CDR3 bases are TGTGCCAGCAGTATCCCCCGGGGGACC. This encodes CASSIPRGT. The full-length CDR3 reads as CASSIPRGTQYF.

This clone appeared many times. A read error may account for a junction end that differs from germline. Read data end 3 residues before the CDR3 end; the end is taken from the germline J gene. This rearrangement joins TRBV4-2 to TRBJ1-6; 7 bases line up with TRBD1. The CDR3 consists of 14 residues. Germline V CDR1 and CDR2: LGHNA, YNFKEQ. The CDR3 loop reads CASSSDRVNSPLHF. CDR3 bases read: TGCGCCAGCAGCAGTGACAGGGTTAATTCACCC.

This clone was recorded many times. Read coverage stops 3 residues before the CDR3 terminus; the germline J gene supplies the remainder. This sequence joins TRBV6-2 or TRBV6-3 and TRBJ2-7; D is perhaps TRBD2 (5 bases). The CDR3 is made up of 12 amino acids. The ends were cut back, 8 bases at V and 2 bases at J, with 10 bases in the middle. In germline, CDR1 is MNHEY, CDR2 SVGEGT. CDR3 sequence: CASRGLAYEQYF. The DNA read from the CDR3 is TGTGCCAGCCGCGGACTCGCCTACGAG.

This clone showed up many times. The CDR3 end falls 3 residues outside the read, so it is completed with the germline J gene. V and J are TRBV28 and TRBJ2-5, with unresolved D. Germline V gene data show CDR1 as MDHEN and CDR2 as SYDVKM. This CDR3 has 11 amino acids. V lost 4 bases to trimming and J lost 4 bases, with 4 bases between them. The CDR3 DNA, read in part, is TGTGCCAGCAGTTCCGGAGAGACC. Translating gives CASSSGET. The complete CDR3 reads CASSSGETQYF.

There are many counts of this clone. The read halts 3 residues ahead of the CDR3 end, with the missing end drawn from the germline J gene. J is TRBJ2-7 and V is TRBV29-1; possible D gene TRBD1, 6 bases. Germline V gene sequence: CDR1 SQVTM, CDR2 ANQGSEA. Between the trimmed V and J ends, which lost 7 bases and 1 base, there was a span of 11 bases. The CDR3 has 12 residues. The CDR3 spells CSARDTSYEQYF. CDR3 bases read: TGCAGCGCCCGGGACACTTCCTACGAG.

This clone was observed many times. The read terminates 3 residues before the CDR3 end, so the remaining end is supplied by the germline J gene. V usage is TRBV7-6 and J usage is TRBJ1-5; a possible D gene is TRBD1 (5 bases). This CDR3 is 14 amino acids long. Trimming took off 0 bases at V and 4 bases at J, with 7 bases between the two ends. The germline V gene encodes CDR1 SGHVS and CDR2 FNYEAQ. Here the CDR3 reads CASSLAGANQPQHF. CDR3 bases read: TGTGCCAGCAGCTTAGCAGGGGCTAATCAGCCC.

This clone was recorded at least ten times. With the read ending 3 residues before the CDR3 end, the germline J gene is used to fill in that end. The chain has TRBV20-1 and TRBJ2-3; 8 bases fit TRBD2. V lost 6 bases and J lost 2; bases outside the gene matches: 16. This CDR3 spans 17 amino acids. CDR1 and CDR2 from the germline V gene are DFQATT and SNEGSKA (reference sequence). CDR3 amino acids: CSALRVAGGLNTDTQYF. CDR3 DNA (partial): TGCAGTGCCCTCCGTGTGGCGGGAGGACTGAACACAGATACG.

This clone was detected ten times or more. Coverage ceases 3 residues before the CDR3 finishes, and the germline J gene fills in the end. The chain has TRBV10-3 and TRBJ2-1; 8 nucleotides match TRBD1. Germline V CDR1 and CDR2: ENHRY, SYGVKD. The CDR3 covers 14 residues. V was pared by 6 bases and J by 3 bases, with 4 bases of the junction left unmatched. The CDR3 region is CAIRDRDLYNEQFF. The covered CDR3 bases are TGTGCCATCAGGGACAGGGACCTCTACAATGAG.